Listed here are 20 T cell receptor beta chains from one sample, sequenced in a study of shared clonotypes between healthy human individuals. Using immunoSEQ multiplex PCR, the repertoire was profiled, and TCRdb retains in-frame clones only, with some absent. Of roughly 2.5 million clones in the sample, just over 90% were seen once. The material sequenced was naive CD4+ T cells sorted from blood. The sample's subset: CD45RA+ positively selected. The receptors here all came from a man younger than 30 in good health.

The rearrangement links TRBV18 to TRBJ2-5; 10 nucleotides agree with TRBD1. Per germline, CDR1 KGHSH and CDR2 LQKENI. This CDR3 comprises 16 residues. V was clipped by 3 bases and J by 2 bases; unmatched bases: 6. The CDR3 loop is CASSPLGGQGQETQYF. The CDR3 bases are TGTGCCAGCTCACCCCTTGGGGGACAGGGGCAAGAGACCCAGTACTTC.

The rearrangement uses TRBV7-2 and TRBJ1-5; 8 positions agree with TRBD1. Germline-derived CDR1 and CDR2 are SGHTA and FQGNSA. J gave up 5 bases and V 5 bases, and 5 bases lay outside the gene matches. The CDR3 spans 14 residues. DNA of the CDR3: TGTGCCAGCAGCCGCCGGGACAGGTATCAGCCCCAGCATTTT. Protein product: CASSRRDRYQPQHF.

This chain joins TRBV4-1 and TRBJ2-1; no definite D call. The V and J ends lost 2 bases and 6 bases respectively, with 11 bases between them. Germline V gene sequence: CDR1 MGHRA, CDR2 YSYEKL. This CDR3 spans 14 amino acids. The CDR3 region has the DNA TGCGCCAGCAGCCAACCTCGAGCCTCCAATGAGCAGTTCTTC. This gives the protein CASSQPRASNEQFF.

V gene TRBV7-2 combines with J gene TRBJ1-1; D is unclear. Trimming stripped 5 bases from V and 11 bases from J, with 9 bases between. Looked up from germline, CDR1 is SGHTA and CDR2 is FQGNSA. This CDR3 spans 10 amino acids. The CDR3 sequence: CASSPVFAFF. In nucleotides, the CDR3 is TGTGCCAGCAGCCCCGTGTTTGCTTTCTTT.

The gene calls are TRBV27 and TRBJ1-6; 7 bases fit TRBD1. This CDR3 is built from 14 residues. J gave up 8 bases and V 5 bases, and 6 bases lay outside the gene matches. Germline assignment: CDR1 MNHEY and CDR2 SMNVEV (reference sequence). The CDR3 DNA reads TGTGCCAGCAGTACCGGACAGGAGTATTCACCCCTCCACTTT. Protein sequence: CASSTGQEYSPLHF.

Here the CDR3 DNA reads TGTGCCAGTAGTAGTGTTTGGGACATACAAAGCTCCTACAATGAGCAGTTCTTC. It encodes CASSSVWDIQSSYNEQFF. This chain uses TRBV19 with TRBJ2-1, with D perhaps matching TRBD1 (6 bases). In germline, CDR1 is LNHDA, CDR2 SQIVND (reference sequence). The germline V and J ends were trimmed by 4 bases and 0 bases, with 19 bases remaining between them. CDR3 length: 18 amino acids.

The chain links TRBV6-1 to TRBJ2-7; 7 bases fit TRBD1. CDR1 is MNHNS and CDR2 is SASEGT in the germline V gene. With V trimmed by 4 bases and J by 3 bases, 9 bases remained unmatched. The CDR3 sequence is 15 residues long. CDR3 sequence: CASSGNRGGGYEQYF. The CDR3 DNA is TGTGCCAGCAGTGGTAACAGGGGTGGTGGCTACGAGCAGTACTTC.

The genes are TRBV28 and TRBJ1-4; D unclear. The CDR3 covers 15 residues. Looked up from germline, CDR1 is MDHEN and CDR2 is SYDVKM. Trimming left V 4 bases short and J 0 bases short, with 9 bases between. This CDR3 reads CASSSPIATNEKLFF. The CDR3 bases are TGTGCCAGCAGTTCCCCGATTGCAACTAATGAAAAACTGTTTTTT.

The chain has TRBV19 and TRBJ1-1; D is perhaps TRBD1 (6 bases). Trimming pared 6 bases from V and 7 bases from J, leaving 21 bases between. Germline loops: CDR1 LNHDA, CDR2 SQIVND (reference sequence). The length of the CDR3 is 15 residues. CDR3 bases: TGTGCCAGTAGGAGTTTGGGGGGCCGGTTGAATGAAGCTTTCTTT. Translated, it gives CASRSLGGRLNEAFF.

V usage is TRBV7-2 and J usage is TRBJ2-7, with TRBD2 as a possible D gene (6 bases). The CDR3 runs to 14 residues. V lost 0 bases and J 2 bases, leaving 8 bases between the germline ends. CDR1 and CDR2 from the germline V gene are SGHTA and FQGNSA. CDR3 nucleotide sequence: TGTGCCAGCAGCTTAGCAGGGAGGACCTACGAGCAGTACTTC. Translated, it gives CASSLAGRTYEQYF. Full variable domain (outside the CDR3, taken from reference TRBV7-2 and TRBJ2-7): GAGVSQSPSNKVTEKGKDVELRCDPISGHTALYWYRQSLGQGLEFLIYFQGNSAPDKSGLPSDRFSAERTGGSVSTLTIQRTQQEDSAVYLCASSLAGRTYEQYFGPGTRLTVT.

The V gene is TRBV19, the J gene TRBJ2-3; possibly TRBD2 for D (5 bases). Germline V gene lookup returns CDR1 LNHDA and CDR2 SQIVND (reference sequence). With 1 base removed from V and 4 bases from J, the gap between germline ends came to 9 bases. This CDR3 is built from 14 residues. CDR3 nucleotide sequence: TGTGCCAGTAGTATAGGAGGGTTCGCAGATACGCAGTATTTT. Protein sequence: CASSIGGFADTQYF.

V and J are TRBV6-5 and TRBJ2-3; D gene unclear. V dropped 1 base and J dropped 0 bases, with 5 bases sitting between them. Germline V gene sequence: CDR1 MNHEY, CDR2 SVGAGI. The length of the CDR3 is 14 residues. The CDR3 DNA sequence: TGTGCCAGCAGTTACTACGCGAGCACAGATACGCAGTATTTT. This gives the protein CASSYYASTDTQYF.

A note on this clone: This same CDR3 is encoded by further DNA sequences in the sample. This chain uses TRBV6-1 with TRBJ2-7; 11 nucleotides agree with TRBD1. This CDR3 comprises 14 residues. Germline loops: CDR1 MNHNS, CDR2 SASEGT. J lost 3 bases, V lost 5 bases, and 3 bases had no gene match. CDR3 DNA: TGTGCCAGCAGTCGGACAGGGGGCGGCTACGAGCAGTACTTC. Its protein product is CASSRTGGGYEQYF.

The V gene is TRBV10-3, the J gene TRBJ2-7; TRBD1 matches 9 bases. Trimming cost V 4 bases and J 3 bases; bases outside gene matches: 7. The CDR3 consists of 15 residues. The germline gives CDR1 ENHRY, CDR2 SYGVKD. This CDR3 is CAISGPGQGVYEQYF. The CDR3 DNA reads TGTGCCATCAGTGGGCCGGGACAGGGCGTCTACGAGCAGTACTTC.

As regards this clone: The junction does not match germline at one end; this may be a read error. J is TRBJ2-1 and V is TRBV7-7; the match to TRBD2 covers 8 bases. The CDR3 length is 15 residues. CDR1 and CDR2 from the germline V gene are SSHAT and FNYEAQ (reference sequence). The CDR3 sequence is CASSLAGTSGDEQFF. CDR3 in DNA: TGTGCTAGCAGCTTAGCGGGGACATCGGGCGATGAGCAGTTCTTC.

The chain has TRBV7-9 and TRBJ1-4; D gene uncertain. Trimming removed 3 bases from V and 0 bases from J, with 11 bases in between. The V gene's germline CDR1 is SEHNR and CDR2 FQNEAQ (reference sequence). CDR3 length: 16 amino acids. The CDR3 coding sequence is TGTGCCAGCAGCTTCGGGCCTGGAGCAACTAATGAAAAACTGTTTTTT. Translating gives CASSFGPGATNEKLFF.

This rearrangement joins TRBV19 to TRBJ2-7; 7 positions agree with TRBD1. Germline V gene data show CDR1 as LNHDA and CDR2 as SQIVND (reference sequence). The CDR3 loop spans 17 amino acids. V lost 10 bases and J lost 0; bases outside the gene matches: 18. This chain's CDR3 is CATDRLKDRRSSYEQYF. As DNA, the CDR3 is TGTGCCACCGACCGGCTAAAGGACAGGAGGAGCTCCTACGAGCAGTACTTC.

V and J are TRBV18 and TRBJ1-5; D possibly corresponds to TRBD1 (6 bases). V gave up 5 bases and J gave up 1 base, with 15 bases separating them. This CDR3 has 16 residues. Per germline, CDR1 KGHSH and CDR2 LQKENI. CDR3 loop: CASSSKLGGSNQPQHF. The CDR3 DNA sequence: TGTGCCAGCTCATCGAAACTTGGGGGCAGCAATCAGCCCCAGCATTTT.

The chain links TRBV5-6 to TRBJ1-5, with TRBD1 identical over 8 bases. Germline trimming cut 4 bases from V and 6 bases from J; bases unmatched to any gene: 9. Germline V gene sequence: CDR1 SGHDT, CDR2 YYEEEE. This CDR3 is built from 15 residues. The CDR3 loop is CASSLRQGLGQPQHF. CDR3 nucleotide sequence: TGTGCCAGCAGCCTCCGACAGGGGTTGGGTCAGCCCCAGCATTTT.

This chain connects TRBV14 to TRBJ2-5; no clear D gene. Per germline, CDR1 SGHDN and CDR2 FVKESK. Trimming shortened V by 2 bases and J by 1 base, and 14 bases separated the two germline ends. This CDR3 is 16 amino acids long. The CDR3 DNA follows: TGTGCCAGCAGCCAACACCCACTGGTTTTCCAAGAGACCCAGTACTTC. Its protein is CASSQHPLVFQETQYF. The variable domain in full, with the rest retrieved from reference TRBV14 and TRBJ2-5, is EAGVTQFPSHSVIEKGQTVTLRCDPISGHDNLYWYRRVMGKEIKFLLHFVKESKQDESGMPNNRFLAERTGGTYSTLKVQPAELEDSGVYFCASSQHPLVFQETQYFGPGTRLLVL.